This entry is about one T cell receptor (beta chain). Its cognate antigen is unknown. Specified time point: persistent/refractory GD, antithyroid drugs over 5 years with positive TRAb. There was RNA extracted from PBMCs, and the TCR library was made from it. Trimming cost V 2 bases and J 4 bases, with 14 bases left between them. Germline V CDR1 and CDR2: GTSNPN, SVGIG (reference sequence). The CDR3 length is 14 residues. The TCR beta library used iRepertoire HTBI primers with Arm-PCR amplification of CDR3. In the original analysis: Among the samples, 60 to 75 TRBV and 14 TRBJ segments were identified. TCRdb re-called the multiplex PCR reads with MiXCR, one entry per CDR3 protein. V and J calls and clone size were set by TCRdb, not the authors. This sample has 600,000 to 800,000 distinct CDR3 sequences, with approximately 29% found just once. The sample belongs to a study of regulatory T cells in long-lasting Graves disease.

Overall study results and limits: Persistent-disease Graves' patients showed less TCR diversity than new cases. The persistent group shared roughly 2,700 public clonotypes, more than the approximately 1,000 shared by new patients. No thyroid tissue was studied; the work used peripheral blood only.

This specimen consisted of peripheral blood mononuclear cells (PBMCs), obtained when the disease was refractory, from a patient treated with antithyroid drugs. The receptor was derived from a female donor with Graves disease. The V and J genes are TRBV30 and TRBJ1-1, with a weak D call TRBD1 (5 bases). CDR3 in DNA: TGTGCCTGGAGTAAAAGGGGAAGGGGCACTGAAGCTTTCTTT. Translation: CAWSKRGRGTEAFF.